This TCR beta chain was retrieved from a study of spatial heterogeneity in lung cancer (dated by TCRdb to the late 2010s). Describing the broader study: Beta-chain transcripts were consistently detected in greater numbers than alpha-chain transcripts, which likely reflected higher beta-chain transcript abundance. The study linked features of the TCR repertoire to counts of nonsynonymous mutations, which were determined by whole-exome sequencing of tumor tissue. Both alpha and beta chains were TCR-sequenced in hundreds of tumor regions, about 64 matched nontumor lung samples and some 56 PBMC samples obtained at surgery. In non-small cell lung cancer, the study made a quantitative comparison of TCR alpha and beta repertoires among multiple tumor regions, matched nontumor lung and blood. In the raw uncorrected reads, each unique combination of TCR and UMI appeared more than ten times on average.

The germline ends are 16 bases apart after V is trimmed by 7 bases and J by 4 bases. CDR1 SNHLY and CDR2 FYNNEI were looked up in the germline V gene. The CDR3, from cysteine to phenylalanine, totals 14 residues. The kept DNA is CDR3 alone, 42 bases in frame from the first base. The time point label of this sample denotes: sample taken at primary tumor resection. Without any cell sorting, TCR sequencing was performed on whole RNA extracted either from tumor and nontumor lung tissue or from cryopreserved PBMC samples. Donors were some 70 patients with early-stage, untreated non-small cell lung cancer from the lung TRACERx cohort. A patient was chosen for TCR sequencing only when enough RNA was available from at least two tumor regions. Library preparation employed 5' RACE. For sequencing, a NextSeq 500 was employed. The TCR library protocol attached a unique molecular identifier to each TCR cDNA molecule to allow correction of PCR and sequencing errors. The authors' analysis ran thus. TCR identification, UMI-based error correction and CDR3 extraction were all carried out with Decombinator tools. TCRs above a frequency of 2 per 1,000, corresponding to the top 1% of the tumor frequency distribution, were defined as expanded. Renyi diversity was computed with the R vegan package after each repertoire had been subsampled 100 times to 5,000 TCRs. CDR3 similarity networks were built from amino acid triplet string-kernel similarity, connecting CDR3s with pairwise similarity above 0.82. The public reads were quality trimmed at Q25 with fastp and then assembled into clones with MiXCR by TCRdb, keeping productive beta chains. All rows with the same CDR3 protein become a single entry with the most common DNA and genes. For this entry, the V and J calls and clone size follow TCRdb and not the study's own pipeline. This sample is represented by about 40,000 distinct CDR3 sequences; 4% to 6% of them were singletons. Clones ranked in the top ten supply around 25% of the sample.

Points the paper makes about the study in general: Ubiquitous expanded tumor TCRs showed up in blood more often at tumor resection than at routine follow-up. Confirming at a functional level the hypothesis that regional TCRs recognize regional mutations was considered to require additional single-cell paired TCR alpha and beta sequencing.

This clonotype has at least ten counts. The specificity of this receptor is unknown. Base qualities are missing; no much larger clone stands one base away. The chain couples TRBV2 to TRBJ1-2; D gene: possibly TRBD1, on 5 matching bases. This receptor was identified in a female donor with early-stage non-small cell lung cancer. The sample consisted of PBMCs, taken at surgery. The CDR3 region: CASIPWGSTYGYTF. The nucleotides are TGTGCCAGCATCCCGTGGGGCTCAACCTATGGCTACACCTTC.